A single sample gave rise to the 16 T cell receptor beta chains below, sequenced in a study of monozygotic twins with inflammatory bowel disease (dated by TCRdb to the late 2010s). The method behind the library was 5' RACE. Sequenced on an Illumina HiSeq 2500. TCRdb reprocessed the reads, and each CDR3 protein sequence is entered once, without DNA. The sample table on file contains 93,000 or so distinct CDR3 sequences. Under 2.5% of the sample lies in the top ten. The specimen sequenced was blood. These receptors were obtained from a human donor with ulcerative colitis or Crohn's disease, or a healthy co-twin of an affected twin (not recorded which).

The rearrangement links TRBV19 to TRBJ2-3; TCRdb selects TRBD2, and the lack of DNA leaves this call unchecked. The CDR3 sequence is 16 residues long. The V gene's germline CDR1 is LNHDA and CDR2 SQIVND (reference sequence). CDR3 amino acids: CASSIPGLAGTDTQYF. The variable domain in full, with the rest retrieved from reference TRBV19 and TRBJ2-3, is DGGITQSPKYLFRKEGQNVTLSCEQNLNHDAMYWYRQDPGQGLRLIYYSQIVNDFQKGDIAEGYSVSREKKESFPLTVTSAQKNPTAFYLCASSIPGLAGTDTQYFGPGTRLTVL.

CDR3 sequence: CATRDSGQGAHEQFF. The V and J genes are TRBV24-1 and TRBJ2-1; TCRdb names TRBD1, which stays unverified in the absence of DNA. CDR3 length equals 15 residues. Germline CDR1 reads KGHDR; CDR2 reads SFDVKD.

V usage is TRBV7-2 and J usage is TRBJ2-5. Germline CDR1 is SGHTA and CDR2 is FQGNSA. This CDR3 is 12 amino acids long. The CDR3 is CASSGYQETQYF.

This CDR3 is CASSPLGGRQETQYF. The V and J genes are TRBV7-2 and TRBJ2-5; TCRdb designates TRBD1, a call that cannot be tested without DNA. CDR1 and CDR2 (germline): SGHTA, FQGNSA. The CDR3 is 15 residues long.

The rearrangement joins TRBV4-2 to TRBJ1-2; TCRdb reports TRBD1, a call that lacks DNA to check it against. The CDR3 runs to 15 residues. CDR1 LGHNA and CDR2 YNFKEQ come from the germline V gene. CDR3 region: CASSPRMTGSRGYTF.

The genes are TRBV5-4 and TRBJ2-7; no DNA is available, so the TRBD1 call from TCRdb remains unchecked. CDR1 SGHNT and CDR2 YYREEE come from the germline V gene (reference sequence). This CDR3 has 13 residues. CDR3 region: CASSLTGVGEQYF.

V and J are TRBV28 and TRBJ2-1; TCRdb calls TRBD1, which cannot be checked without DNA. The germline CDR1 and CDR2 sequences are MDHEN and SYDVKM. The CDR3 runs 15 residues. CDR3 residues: CASTLPGLAYDEQFF.

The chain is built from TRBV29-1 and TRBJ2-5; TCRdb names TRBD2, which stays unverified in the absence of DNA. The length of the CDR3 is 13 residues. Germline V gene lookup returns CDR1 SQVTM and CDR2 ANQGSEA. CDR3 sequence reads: CSVGGLPQETQYF.

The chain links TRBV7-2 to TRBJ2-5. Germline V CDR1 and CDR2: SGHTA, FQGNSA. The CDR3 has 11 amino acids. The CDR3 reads CASSFREAQYF.

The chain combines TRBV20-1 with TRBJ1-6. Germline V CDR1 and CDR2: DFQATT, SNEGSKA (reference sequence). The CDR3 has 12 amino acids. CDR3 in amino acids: CSAGGVNSPLHF.

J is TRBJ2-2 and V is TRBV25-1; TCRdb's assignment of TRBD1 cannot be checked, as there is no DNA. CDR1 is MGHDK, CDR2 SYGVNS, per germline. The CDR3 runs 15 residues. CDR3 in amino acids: CASREDRAFTGELFF.

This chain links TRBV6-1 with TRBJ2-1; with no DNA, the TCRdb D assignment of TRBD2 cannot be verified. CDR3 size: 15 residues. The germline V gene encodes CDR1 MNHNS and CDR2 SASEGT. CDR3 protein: CASSEALSIREWQFF.

The CDR3 sequence is CSARLIVVAGGRDTQYF. The chain employs TRBV20-1 and TRBJ2-3; lacking DNA, the TRBD2 call made by TCRdb goes unchecked. The CDR3 is 17 residues long. The V gene's germline CDR1 is DFQATT and CDR2 SNEGSKA (reference sequence).

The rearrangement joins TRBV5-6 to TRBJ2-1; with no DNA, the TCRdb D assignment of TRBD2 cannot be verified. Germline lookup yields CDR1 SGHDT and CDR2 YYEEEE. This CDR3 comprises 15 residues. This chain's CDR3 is CASSSVGGDYNEQFF.

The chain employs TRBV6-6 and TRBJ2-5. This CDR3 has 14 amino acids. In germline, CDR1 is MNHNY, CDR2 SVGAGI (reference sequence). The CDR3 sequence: CATIKERSQETQYF.

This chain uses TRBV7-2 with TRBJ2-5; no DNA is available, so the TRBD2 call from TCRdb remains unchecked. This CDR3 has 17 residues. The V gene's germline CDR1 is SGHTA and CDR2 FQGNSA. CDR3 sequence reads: CASSLVLTSGRRETQYF.